Presented here are 14 T cell receptor beta chains from one specimen sequenced in a study of blood T cell repertoires in COVID-19. The table came from immunoSEQ multiplex PCR; TCRdb's copy has only in-frame clones and leaves some out. Among roughly 300,000 clones, about 76% were seen once, and the ten largest hold 2.5% to 3%. The sample consisted of peripheral blood. The receptor source for this set is a woman between 55 and 75 years old with active or convalescent COVID-19.

This clone was counted a single time. The rearrangement joins TRBV9 to TRBJ2-7; D gene ambiguous. The ends were cut back, 0 bases at V and 4 bases at J, with 17 bases in the middle. The CDR3 extends over 16 amino acids. Germline assignment: CDR1 SGDLS and CDR2 YYNGEE. This CDR3 reads CASSVGLARSLYEQYF. DNA for the CDR3: TGTGCCAGCAGCGTAGGTTTGGCTAGAAGTTTATACGAGCAGTACTTC.

For the CDR3, the DNA is TGTGCCAGCAGAGACATGGACACTGAAGCTTTCTTT. This encodes CASRDMDTEAFF. V is TRBV27 and J is TRBJ1-1; D is undetermined. V lost 6 bases and J lost 3, with 8 bases in between. CDR3 size: 12 residues. Germline assignment: CDR1 MNHEY and CDR2 SMNVEV (reference sequence).

The V gene is TRBV29-1, the J gene TRBJ1-1; 8 bases fit TRBD1. Germline CDR1 is SQVTM and CDR2 is ANQGSEA. The CDR3 loop spans 13 amino acids. J was trimmed by 4 bases and V by 7 bases; bases with no gene match: 8. The CDR3 here is CSGGDRRSTEAFF. The CDR3 DNA reads as TGCAGCGGGGGGGACAGGAGATCCACTGAAGCTTTCTTT.

The CDR3 nucleotides read TGTGCCAGCAGCCAACGCTCTGGGGCCGGAAACACCATATATTTT. Protein: CASSQRSGAGNTIYF. This chain uses TRBV3-1 (or the pseudogene TRBV3-2) with TRBJ1-3, with D perhaps TRBD1 (5 bases). Trimming removed 2 bases at V and 4 bases at J, with 12 bases between. This CDR3 has 15 residues. CDR1 and CDR2 (germline): LGHDT, YNNKEL (reference sequence).

The chain links TRBV6-5 to TRBJ1-6; no clear D. The V end lost 7 bases, the J end lost 4 bases, and 14 bases lay between the germline ends. The CDR3 runs 15 residues. CDR1 is MNHEY and CDR2 is SVGAGI in the germline V gene. The CDR3 here is CASKREVFYNSPLHF. The CDR3 DNA reads TGTGCCAGCAAACGGGAGGTTTTTTATAATTCACCCCTCCACTTT.

The V call is TRBV5-4, the J call TRBJ1-2, with TRBD1 matching over 7 bases. The germline V gene encodes CDR1 SGHNT and CDR2 YYREEE (reference sequence). This CDR3 is 17 amino acids long. Germline trimming cut 4 bases from V and 8 bases from J; bases unmatched to any gene: 20. Written as DNA, the CDR3 is TGTGCCAGCAGCCCGGGACAGCTATTTACCTCGGGGAAGGGCTACACCTTC. Translation gives CASSPGQLFTSGKGYTF.

The chain employs TRBV4-2 and TRBJ1-4; no definite D call. This CDR3 region has 13 residues. Trimming removed 0 bases from V and 5 bases from J, with 4 bases in between. The germline CDR1 and CDR2 sequences are LGHNA and YNFKEQ. This CDR3 reads CASSQERNEKLFF. DNA of the CDR3: TGTGCCAGCAGCCAAGAGAGAAATGAAAAACTGTTTTTT.

The chain uses TRBV5-6 and TRBJ1-6, with TRBD1 as a possible D gene (6 bases). The CDR3 is 15 residues long. V lost 4 bases and J lost 9, with 17 bases in between. Germline V CDR1 and CDR2: SGHDT, YYEEEE. The CDR3 loop is CASSLGAGGSSPLHF. The CDR3 bases are TGTGCCAGCAGCCTGGGGGCCGGGGGTAGTTCACCCCTCCACTTT.

This sequence joins TRBV6-5 and TRBJ1-1; 8 nucleotides align to TRBD1. The CDR3 consists of 14 residues. The germline V gene has CDR1 MNHEY and CDR2 SVGAGI. J lost 1 base, V lost 6 bases, and 4 bases had no gene match. The CDR3 DNA is TGTGCCAGCAGATTCGGGACAGGGAACACTGAAGCTTTCTTT. Encoded protein: CASRFGTGNTEAFF.

The chain employs TRBV27 and TRBJ1-5; D is unresolved. CDR3 length equals 16 residues. Per the germline V gene, CDR1 is MNHEY and CDR2 is SMNVEV (reference sequence). Trimming took off 5 bases at V and 2 bases at J, with 16 bases between the two ends. This chain's CDR3 is CASSPLVWEGNQPQHF. For the CDR3, the DNA is TGTGCCAGCAGTCCCCTGGTTTGGGAGGGCAATCAGCCCCAGCATTTT.

The chain has TRBV29-1 and TRBJ2-5, with TRBD1 matching over 8 bases. This CDR3 spans 13 amino acids. CDR1 and CDR2 (germline): SQVTM, ANQGSEA. The trim removed 3 bases at V and 5 bases at J, leaving 5 bases unmatched. In nucleotides, the CDR3 is TGCAGCGTTGACCCCGACAGGGGCGAGACCCAGTACTTC. This encodes CSVDPDRGETQYF.

The chain has TRBV10-3 and TRBJ1-5; D is possibly TRBD1 (5 bases). In germline, CDR1 is ENHRY, CDR2 SYGVKD. The CDR3 is 13 amino acids. V dropped 2 bases and J dropped 4 bases, with 6 bases sitting between them. The CDR3 coding sequence is TGTGCCATCAGTGAGGGGACTAATCAGCCCCAGCATTTT. Its protein is CAISEGTNQPQHF.

The gene calls are TRBV7-6 and TRBJ1-6, with D tentatively TRBD1 (5 bases). CDR3 length: 16 amino acids. Trimming shortened V by 5 bases and J by 6 bases, and 17 bases separated the two germline ends. The germline gives CDR1 SGHVS, CDR2 FNYEAQ. The CDR3 DNA reads TGTGCCAGCAGCCTCTCGCAGGGTCGCGGTAATTCACCCCTCCACTTT. It encodes CASSLSQGRGNSPLHF. The variable domain in full, with the rest retrieved from reference TRBV7-6 and TRBJ1-6, is GAGVSQSPRYKVTKRGQDVALRCDPISGHVSLYWYRQALGQGPEFLTYFNYEAQQDKSGLPNDRFSAERPEGSISTLTIQRTEQRDSAMYRCASSLSQGRGNSPLHFGNGTRLTVT.

The gene calls are TRBV6-1 and TRBJ2-1, with TRBD2 matching over 8 bases. V trimming: 1 base; J trimming: 11 bases; junction bases outside the gene matches: 7. Germline CDR1 is MNHNS and CDR2 is SASEGT. This CDR3 contains 14 residues. The CDR3 here is CASSEGGLEYQQFF. In nucleotides, the CDR3 is TGTGCCAGCAGTGAAGGGGGACTAGAATATCAGCAGTTCTTC.